The clone carrying this T cell receptor beta chain was picked up a small number of times. MiXCR was run by TCRdb on the 5' RACE reads, yielding one entry per CDR3 protein. Seen here are about 280,000 distinct CDR3 sequences, roughly 20% observed once, and the top ten hold roughly 8.3%. This sample is drawn from a study of CD8 T cells in ankylosing spondylitis. Germline CDR1 reads DFQATT; CDR2 reads SNEGSKA (reference sequence). Trimming cost V 0 bases and J 6 bases, with 18 bases left between them. The CDR3 totals 16 residues. The chain links TRBV20-1 to TRBJ1-5; no firm D call. The sequence came from a male donor with ankylosing spondylitis or in good health (not recorded which). Sample: blood, either unsorted or a sorted T cell fraction (not recorded which). The CDR3, as DNA: TGCAGTGCTAGAGATCCTTCGACCCCCGGGTCTCAGCCCCAGCATTTT. This gives the protein CSARDPSTPGSQPQHF.